This passage covers 18 T cell receptor beta chains from one sample sequenced in a study of T cell responses to AZD1222 COVID-19 vaccine. The repertoire was sequenced with immunoSEQ multiplex PCR; TCRdb's copy has only in-frame clones and lacks some. In the table there are 85,000 to 90,000 clones, roughly 88% of which are singletons. The specimen comprised peripheral blood, sampled on day 0 of AZD1222 vaccination. These receptors were obtained from an adult in good health.

This sequence joins TRBV19 and TRBJ2-7, with 8 bases fitting TRBD1. The CDR3 sequence is 14 residues long. Germline V gives CDR1 LNHDA, CDR2 SQIVND (reference sequence). Trimming at V came to 10 bases and at J to 0 bases, leaving 8 bases not matched to a gene. The CDR3 sequence is CATQDRASSYEQYF. The CDR3 DNA reads as TGTGCCACACAGGACAGGGCAAGCTCCTACGAGCAGTACTTC.

This chain joins TRBV14 and TRBJ1-2; D might be TRBD1 (5 bases). V shed 0 bases and J shed 8 bases, with 16 bases lying between them. Looked up from germline, CDR1 is SGHDN and CDR2 is FVKESK. The CDR3 extends over 15 amino acids. CDR3 DNA: TGTGCCAGCAGCCAAGATCTCTACGGGGGTCGAGGCTACACCTTC. It specifies CASSQDLYGGRGYTF.

This clone has only one observation. In DNA, the CDR3 is TGCAGCGTTTGGACTAGCGGGGAGCAGTACTTC. This gives the protein CSVWTSGEQYF. The chain joins TRBV29-1 to TRBJ2-7; the match to TRBD2 covers 11 bases. The V and J ends lost 5 bases and 7 bases, in that order; junction bases with no gene match: 1. The CDR3 is 11 residues long. The germline CDR1 and CDR2 sequences are SQVTM and ANQGSEA.

The genes are TRBV5-4 and TRBJ1-1; D unclear. There are 13 residues in the CDR3. V was trimmed by 0 bases and J by 1 base, leaving 4 bases between them. Germline CDR1 reads SGHNT; CDR2 reads YYREEE (reference sequence). The CDR3: CASSLGTNTEAFF. CDR3 nucleotide sequence: TGTGCCAGCAGCTTGGGCACGAACACTGAAGCTTTCTTT. Full variable domain (missing parts from reference TRBV5-4 and TRBJ1-1): ETGVTQSPTHLIKTRGQQVTLRCSSQSGHNTVSWYQQALGQGPQFIFQYYREEENGRGNFPPRFSGLQFPNYSSELNVNALELDDSALYLCASSLGTNTEAFFGQGTRLTVV.

This chain joins TRBV19 and TRBJ1-1; D call uncertain. The germline CDR1 and CDR2 sequences are LNHDA and SQIVND (reference sequence). The V gene lost 4 bases and the J gene lost 0 bases, with 6 bases spanning the gap. The CDR3 consists of 13 residues. The CDR3 DNA reads as TGTGCCAGTAGTAACACCTTGAACACTGAAGCTTTCTTT. This translates into CASSNTLNTEAFF.

V gene TRBV15 combines with J gene TRBJ1-4; a weak D match, TRBD1 (5 bases). V gave up 0 bases and J gave up 5 bases, with 19 bases separating them. This CDR3 spans 18 amino acids. CDR1 LNHNV and CDR2 YYDKDF come from the germline V gene (reference sequence). The DNA of the CDR3 is TGTGCCACCAGCAGAGATCTTTATTCCGGGGGAGCGAATGAAAAACTGTTTTTT. This codes for CATSRDLYSGGANEKLFF.

The chain has TRBV30 and TRBJ2-2, with TRBD1 matching 8 bases. Trimming cost V 3 bases and J 5 bases; bases outside gene matches: 5. The CDR3 spans 14 residues. CDR1 is GTSNPN, CDR2 SVGIG, per germline (reference sequence). In nucleotides, the CDR3 is TGTGCCTGGAGGACAGGGGCAAGGACCGGGGAGCTGTTTTTT. Protein product: CAWRTGARTGELFF.

The rearrangement uses TRBV4-1 and TRBJ2-7; D gene unclear. Germline assignment: CDR1 MGHRA and CDR2 YSYEKL. The CDR3 consists of 14 residues. V gave up 2 bases and J gave up 5 bases, with 13 bases separating them. The CDR3 here is CASSQRWNLDEQYF. CDR3 in DNA: TGCGCCAGCAGCCAACGGTGGAATTTAGACGAGCAGTACTTC.

This clone has just one count. The V gene is TRBV19, the J gene TRBJ2-1; the match to TRBD2 covers 8 bases. V shed 5 bases and J 0 bases; nucleotides not matched to a gene: 15. Germline V lookup: CDR1 LNHDA, CDR2 SQIVND (reference sequence). This CDR3 is 19 amino acids long. The CDR3 bases are TGTGCCAGTAGTCCCATATCCCCTTCACGGGGGGGCTCCTACAATGAGCAGTTCTTC. Encoded protein: CASSPISPSRGGSYNEQFF.

The genes are TRBV28 and TRBJ1-1; D unresolved. This CDR3 region has 12 residues. Trimming took off 2 bases at V and 6 bases at J, with 7 bases between the two ends. Germline V lookup: CDR1 MDHEN, CDR2 SYDVKM. The CDR3 bases are TGTGCCAGCAGTTTAAGTTTTGCTGAAGCTTTCTTT. Translated: CASSLSFAEAFF.

The rearrangement uses TRBV24-1 and TRBJ2-2, with 10 nucleotides matching TRBD1. Per the germline V gene, CDR1 is KGHDR and CDR2 is SFDVKD. V lost 6 bases, J lost 8 bases, and 11 bases stayed unmatched. This CDR3 contains 16 residues. The CDR3 here is CATSPLLGQGTGELFF. The DNA of the CDR3 is TGTGCCACCAGTCCCCTTTTGGGACAGGGGACGGGGGAGCTGTTTTTT.

This chain links TRBV28 with TRBJ1-5, with D possibly matching TRBD1 (5 bases). The CDR3 consists of 16 residues. Trimming took 5 bases from V and 7 from J, leaving 21 bases between them. Germline values: CDR1 MDHEN, CDR2 SYDVKM. The CDR3 here is CASSPPFGQGGQPQHF. The DNA of the CDR3 is TGTGCCAGCAGTCCCCCCTTCGGGCAGGGTGGCCAGCCCCAGCATTTT.

The rearrangement links TRBV11-2 to TRBJ2-7; D is uncertain. CDR3 length: 13 residues. Trimming took 0 bases from V and 2 from J, leaving 5 bases between them. Germline CDR1 SGHAT, CDR2 FQNNGV. Written as DNA, the CDR3 is TGTGCCAGCAGCTTAGAACCGGCCTACGAGCAGTACTTC. Residues: CASSLEPAYEQYF.

V usage is TRBV29-1 and J usage is TRBJ2-1; possibly TRBD1 for D (6 bases). CDR3 length: 16 amino acids. Germline-derived CDR1 and CDR2 are SQVTM and ANQGSEA. The ends were cut back, 3 bases at V and 7 bases at J, with 22 bases in the middle. The CDR3 coding sequence is TGCAGCGTTGATGGCCTGGAACAGGGCGTACCTAATGAGCAGTTCTTC. Its translation is CSVDGLEQGVPNEQFF.

The chain is built from TRBV6-2 or TRBV6-3 and TRBJ1-1; 7 bases fit TRBD1. Germline CDR1 reads MNHEY; CDR2 reads SVGEGT. V lost 2 bases, J lost 2 bases, and 20 bases stayed unmatched. The CDR3 contains 20 residues. The CDR3 loop is CASSYGLNRGWVSSNTEAFF. The CDR3 nucleotides are TGTGCCAGCAGTTACGGCCTAAACAGGGGATGGGTGAGTTCTAACACTGAAGCTTTCTTT.

The J gene is TRBJ2-5, the V gene TRBV28; the match to TRBD1 covers 9 bases. The CDR3 is 15 amino acids. Germline CDR1 reads MDHEN; CDR2 reads SYDVKM. V lost 5 bases to trimming and J lost 1 base; unmatched junction nucleotides: 5. Here the CDR3 DNA reads TGTGCCAGCAGTAGCCCGACAGGGGGCCAAGAGACCCAGTACTTC. It encodes CASSSPTGGQETQYF.

This chain links TRBV6-2 or TRBV6-3 with TRBJ2-1; 11 bases agree with TRBD2. Germline CDR1 reads MNHEY; CDR2 reads SVGEGT. The length of the CDR3 is 19 residues. With V trimmed by 2 bases and J by 4 bases, 13 bases remained unmatched. DNA for the CDR3: TGTGCCAGCAGTTACACATCCCGGACTAGCGGGTGGGGTTACAATGAGCAGTTCTTC. Translation: CASSYTSRTSGWGYNEQFF.

This chain links TRBV28 with TRBJ1-2; D gene ambiguous. CDR3 length: 17 amino acids. Trimming took off 1 base at V and 7 bases at J, with 22 bases between the two ends. CDR1 is MDHEN and CDR2 is SYDVKM in the germline V gene. CDR3 residues: CASSLLVFGRSPPGYTF. CDR3 bases: TGTGCCAGCAGTTTATTGGTTTTCGGACGGTCCCCCCCTGGCTACACCTTC.